This note documents a single T cell receptor (beta chain) sequence. This entry is derived from a study of blood T cell repertoires in COVID-19. Across the whole study: Collection of acute and convalescent COVID-19 samples took place in the United States, Italy and Spain. From T cells, B-cell-depleted T cells, or PBMCs came the material, which was cDNA or gDNA.

The CDR3 has 14 amino acids. Trimming cost V 0 bases and J 4 bases, with 9 bases left between them. Germline loops: CDR1 MNHEY, CDR2 SVGAGI. Original handling: Reference gene primer amplification gave estimated nucleated cell counts. Assay: immunoSEQ multiplex PCR; the TCRdb copy retains only in-frame clones and omits some. The V and J calls and clone size are taken from that table; D and trimming were inferred from the DNA. The sample lists over 150,000 clones; less than 85% were seen once. This TCR was sampled from a woman between 50 and 59 years old with acute or convalescent COVID-19. Material: peripheral blood. The chain joins TRBV6-5 to TRBJ1-1; D gene ambiguous. The CDR3 sequence: CASSYSGLGTEAFF. CDR3 nucleotide sequence: TGTGCCAGCAGTTACTCTGGACTTGGCACTGAAGCTTTCTTT.